Below are 15 T cell receptor beta chains sequenced from a single sample in a study of technical replicates of blood from a few donors. Sequencing was performed with immunoSEQ multiplex PCR; in TCRdb, only in-frame clones are kept and a portion is missing. The sample includes 74,000 or so clones, 95% to 98% of them seen just once. Material for sequencing was T cells isolated from PBMCs. The receptor set was obtained from a human donor in good health.

The rearrangement joins TRBV5-6 to TRBJ2-1, with D maybe TRBD2 (6 bases). The V end lost 4 bases, the J end lost 9 bases, and 23 bases lay between the germline ends. CDR1 SGHDT and CDR2 YYEEEE come from the germline V gene. The CDR3 loop spans 16 amino acids. The CDR3 DNA reads as TGTGCCAGCAGCCCTGGGGTAGGATGGGTAGCGGTTGAGCAGTTCTTC. It translates to CASSPGVGWVAVEQFF.

The chain recombines TRBV9 with TRBJ2-3, with 7 bases aligning to TRBD1. CDR3 size: 15 residues. J lost 2 bases, V lost 0 bases, and 3 bases had no gene match. The germline CDR1 and CDR2 sequences are SGDLS and YYNGEE. Here the CDR3 DNA reads TGTGCCAGCAGCGTAGCAGGACAGGACACAGATACGCAGTATTTT. Protein sequence: CASSVAGQDTDTQYF.

CDR3 sequence (DNA): TGTGCCAGCAGCCGGGGGGGGAGCTCTGGAAACACCATATATTTT. As protein: CASSRGGSSGNTIYF. The chain carries TRBV7-9 and TRBJ1-3, with a weak D call TRBD1 (5 bases). Germline lookup yields CDR1 SEHNR and CDR2 FQNEAQ (reference sequence). V was shortened by 5 bases and J by 0 bases, with 11 bases between the two germline ends. This CDR3 is built from 15 residues.

This chain uses TRBV29-1 with TRBJ2-7; D is possibly TRBD2 (5 bases). V was shortened by 4 bases and J by 2 bases, with 18 bases between the two germline ends. Germline V CDR1 and CDR2: SQVTM, ANQGSEA. CDR3 length equals 15 residues. The CDR3 nucleotides are TGCAGCGTTGCGGGCGGGTCAGAAGAACCCTACGAGCAGTACTTC. This gives the protein CSVAGGSEEPYEQYF.

The J gene is TRBJ1-2, the V gene TRBV6-5, with TRBD1 matching over 8 bases. Germline V gene data show CDR1 as MNHEY and CDR2 as SVGAGI. The CDR3 extends over 14 amino acids. V trimming: 6 bases; J trimming: 0 bases; junction bases outside the gene matches: 3. The CDR3 region is CASSRTGPNYGYTF. In nucleotides, the CDR3 is TGTGCCAGCAGCCGGACAGGGCCTAACTATGGCTACACCTTC.

The chain is built from TRBV4-3 and TRBJ2-7; 9 bases agree with TRBD2. Trimming at V came to 0 bases and at J to 2 bases, leaving 8 bases not matched to a gene. The CDR3 contains 17 residues. The V gene's germline CDR1 is LGHNA and CDR2 YSLEER. CDR3: CASSQDSEREVTYEQYF. As DNA, the CDR3 is TGCGCCAGCAGCCAAGATTCAGAGCGGGAGGTTACCTACGAGCAGTACTTC.

This chain links TRBV19 with TRBJ2-5, with a possible D match to TRBD2 (5 bases). V was trimmed by 4 bases and J by 6 bases, leaving 12 bases between them. There are 13 residues in the CDR3. Germline lookup yields CDR1 LNHDA and CDR2 SQIVND (reference sequence). The DNA of the CDR3 is TGTGCCAGTAGTACCTCGGCGGGCCAGACCCAGTACTTC. Protein: CASSTSAGQTQYF.

The chain has TRBV4-1 and TRBJ2-7, with a possible D match to TRBD2 (5 bases). Germline CDR1 MGHRA, CDR2 YSYEKL. There are 14 residues in the CDR3. Trimming took 4 bases from V and 0 from J, leaving 10 bases between them. The CDR3 reads CASSRTPSSYEQYF. CDR3 in DNA: TGCGCCAGCAGCCGGACTCCCAGCTCCTACGAGCAGTACTTC.

V and J are TRBV5-1 and TRBJ2-1, with D tentatively TRBD1 (6 bases). The germline CDR1 and CDR2 sequences are SGHRS and YFSETQ. V lost 4 bases and J 4 bases, leaving 18 bases between the germline ends. The CDR3 extends over 16 amino acids. This chain's CDR3 is CASSVSTGWGYNEQFF. The CDR3 nucleotides are TGCGCCAGCAGCGTCTCGACAGGTTGGGGTTACAATGAGCAGTTCTTC.

The chain employs TRBV18 and TRBJ1-2; 7 bases are shared with TRBD1. Germline V gene data show CDR1 as KGHSH and CDR2 as LQKENI. The CDR3 loop spans 16 amino acids. Trimming took 3 bases from V and 4 from J; bases not matched to a gene: 11. CDR3 loop: CASSPASQGVGYGYTF. Written as DNA, the CDR3 is TGTGCCAGCTCACCTGCCTCCCAGGGGGTGGGCTATGGCTACACCTTC.

The rearrangement uses TRBV19 and TRBJ1-5, with 9 bases that match TRBD1. With 5 bases clipped from V and 6 bases from J, the junction kept 5 bases outside the gene matches. CDR1 is LNHDA and CDR2 is SQIVND in the germline V gene (reference sequence). CDR3 size: 14 residues. Here the CDR3 DNA reads TGTGCCAGTAGTCCGGGGACAGGGACTCAGCCCCAGCATTTT. Protein: CASSPGTGTQPQHF.

This clone has a single count. The chain combines TRBV25-1 with TRBJ2-7; 12 bases are shared with TRBD2. This CDR3 comprises 14 residues. The trim removed 4 bases at V and 6 bases at J, leaving 4 bases unmatched. Germline V lookup: CDR1 MGHDK, CDR2 SYGVNS. CDR3 coding DNA: TGTGCCAGCAGTGGGCTAGCGGGAGGGGGCGAGCAGTACTTC. This encodes CASSGLAGGGEQYF.

The rearrangement uses TRBV27 and TRBJ1-4, with D possibly being TRBD1 (5 bases). From germline, CDR1 is MNHEY and CDR2 SMNVEV (reference sequence). The CDR3 is 16 residues long. V lost 4 bases to trimming and J lost 0 bases, with 12 bases between them. CDR3 DNA sequence: TGTGCCAGCAGTTGGACATACCTTCCAACTAATGAAAAACTGTTTTTT. Translation: CASSWTYLPTNEKLFF.

This chain connects TRBV19 to TRBJ2-7; 7 bases are a match to TRBD1. CDR3 length equals 13 residues. With V trimmed by 1 base and J by 7 bases, 4 bases remained unmatched. Germline-derived CDR1 and CDR2 are LNHDA and SQIVND (reference sequence). CDR3 residues: CASSIGQGNEQYF. For the CDR3, the DNA is TGTGCCAGTAGTATAGGACAGGGAAATGAGCAGTACTTC.

The chain uses TRBV5-6 and TRBJ1-2; 7 nucleotides line up with TRBD1. Trimming cost V 4 bases and J 4 bases; bases outside gene matches: 1. The CDR3 loop spans 12 amino acids. Per the germline V gene, CDR1 is SGHDT and CDR2 is YYEEEE. CDR3 amino acids: CASSTGAYGYTF. CDR3 nucleotides: TGTGCCAGCAGCACAGGGGCCTATGGCTACACCTTC.